This T cell receptor beta chain came from a study of blood T cell repertoires in COVID-19. Original data processing: Reference gene primer amplification gave estimated nucleated cell counts. Data came from immunoSEQ multiplex PCR; TCRdb stores just in-frame clones and leaves some out. V and J calls and clone size come straight from that table; D and trimming were deduced from the DNA. The sample has 87,000 or so clones, more than 75% seen once. The CDR3 is 17 residues long. Germline V lookup: CDR1 MDHEN, CDR2 SYDVKM. The V gene lost 5 bases and the J gene lost 0 bases, with 19 bases spanning the gap. The TCR comes from a human donor with acute or convalescent COVID-19. The donor label of this sample is uncertain. Sample: peripheral blood. The rearrangement links TRBV28 to TRBJ1-1, with D possibly matching TRBD1 (5 bases). CDR3 loop: CASSPWGEIIMNTEAFF. CDR3 nucleotides: TGTGCCAGCAGTCCCTGGGGGGAGATAATCATGAACACTGAAGCTTTCTTT. Full variable domain (rest looked up from reference TRBV28 and TRBJ1-1): DVKVTQSSRYLVKRTGEKVFLECVQDMDHENMFWYRQDPGLGLRLIYFSYDVKMKEKGDIPEGYSVSREKKERFSLILESASTNQTSMYLCASSPWGEIIMNTEAFFGQGTRLTVV.